Sequencing of this TCR beta chain was carried out in a study of blood T cell repertoires in COVID-19. The overall study: Samples taken during acute and convalescent COVID-19 were collected in the United States, Italy and Spain.

Sequencing was performed with immunoSEQ multiplex PCR; in TCRdb, only in-frame clones are kept and a portion is missing. The table has about 460,000 clones, 80% to 90% seen once. Recruitment covered fewer than 25 US areas and drew participants whose ages spanned roughly 18 to 100 years. Germline CDR1 SGHRS, CDR2 YFSETQ. This CDR3 has 15 residues. V shed 3 bases and J shed 4 bases, with 14 bases lying between them. The clonotype originates from a woman aged 60-75 years who had recovered from COVID-19. Input material: PBMCs or T cells enriched from blood (not recorded which). The chain combines TRBV5-1 with TRBJ1-5, with D uncertain. CDR3 in DNA: TGCGCCAGCAGCTCCGAGGGCAGGCTGAATCAGCCCCAGCATTTT. This codes for CASSSEGRLNQPQHF. Complete variable domain (other parts from reference TRBV5-1 and TRBJ1-5): KAGVTQTPRYLIKTRGQQVTLSCSPISGHRSVSWYQQTPGQGLQFLFEYFSETQRNKGNFPGRFSGRQFSNSRSEMNVSTLELGDSALYLCASSSEGRLNQPQHFGDGTRLSIL.